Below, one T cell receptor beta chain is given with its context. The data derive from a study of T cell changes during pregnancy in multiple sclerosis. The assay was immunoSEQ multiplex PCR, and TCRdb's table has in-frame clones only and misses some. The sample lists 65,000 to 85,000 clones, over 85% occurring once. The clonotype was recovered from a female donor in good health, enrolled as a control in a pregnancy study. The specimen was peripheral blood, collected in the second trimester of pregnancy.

The CDR3 nucleotides are TGCGCCAGCAGCTGGGGAAGCGGGGCCAATGAGCAGTTCTTC. Its translation: CASSWGSGANEQFF. The chain carries TRBV5-1 and TRBJ2-1, with 7 bases that match TRBD2. Trimming took 3 bases from V and 6 from J; bases not matched to a gene: 6. Germline CDR1 and CDR2: SGHRS and YFSETQ. The CDR3 has 14 amino acids.